The 12 T cell receptor beta chains in this list originate from one sample, sequenced in a study of shared clonotypes between healthy human individuals. Profiling relied on immunoSEQ multiplex PCR, and the TCRdb table lists in-frame clones only, not all of them. Here the sample spans around 500,000 clones, over 65% being singletons. The sample consisted of PBMCs. Source of these receptors: a woman aged 40 to 50 in good health. Some clones in this sample may be carry-over from other donors' samples.

The chain has TRBV4-1 and TRBJ2-3; TRBD2 agrees at 11 bases. This CDR3 is 16 amino acids long. The J segment lost 8 bases and the V segment lost 6 bases, leaving 13 bases of the junction unmatched. In germline, CDR1 is MGHRA, CDR2 YSYEKL. The CDR3 nucleotides are TGCGCCAGCAGTGCTACTAGCGGGAGTCCCCCAGGTACGCAGTATTTT. This codes for CASSATSGSPPGTQYF.

This rearrangement joins TRBV6-6 to TRBJ1-1; D is uncertain. Germline V gene data show CDR1 as MNHNY and CDR2 as SVGAGI (reference sequence). This CDR3 is 13 amino acids long. The ends were cut back, 6 bases at V and 4 bases at J, with 12 bases in the middle. The CDR3 region has the DNA TGTGCCAGCAGCCATACCCGTGGCACTGAAGCTTTCTTT. Translation gives CASSHTRGTEAFF.

This chain links TRBV18 with TRBJ2-2; TRBD2 matches 10 bases. Germline trimming cut 2 bases from V and 3 bases from J; bases unmatched to any gene: 6. The germline V gene has CDR1 KGHSH and CDR2 LQKENI. The CDR3 is made up of 17 amino acids. In DNA, the CDR3 is TGTGCCAGCTCACCATTCGGGACTAGCGTTTACACCGGGGAGCTGTTTTTT. Translated, it gives CASSPFGTSVYTGELFF.

The chain combines TRBV5-8 with TRBJ2-5; D gene uncertain. This CDR3 is 10 amino acids long. Germline CDR1 is SGHTS and CDR2 is YDEGEE. Trimming took 2 bases from V and 7 from J, leaving 3 bases between them. DNA of the CDR3: TGTGCCAGCAGCTTATGGACCCAGTACTTC. Residues: CASSLWTQYF.

The rearrangement uses TRBV18 and TRBJ2-7; TRBD2 might be the D (5 bases). CDR1 and CDR2 from the germline V gene are KGHSH and LQKENI. The ends were cut back, 2 bases at V and 5 bases at J, with 10 bases in the middle. The CDR3 contains 13 residues. The CDR3 region is CASSPSMRDEQYF. For the CDR3, the DNA is TGTGCCAGCTCACCATCAATGAGGGACGAGCAGTACTTC.

Turning to this clone: This may come from a read error, since a much larger clone is one base off. V gene TRBV9 combines with J gene TRBJ2-1, with D possibly being TRBD2 (6 bases). Trimming pared 0 bases from V and 2 bases from J, leaving 6 bases between. The CDR3 is 14 amino acids. CDR1 and CDR2 from the germline V gene are SGDLS and YYNGEE. As DNA, the CDR3 is TGTGCCAGCAGCGTAGCGGGAGCCTACAATGAGCAGTTCTTC. It translates to CASSVAGAYNEQFF.

This sequence joins TRBV28 and TRBJ2-3; 12 bases match TRBD2. V was pared by 6 bases and J by 4 bases, with 8 bases of the junction left unmatched. Per germline, CDR1 MDHEN and CDR2 SYDVKM. The CDR3 runs 16 residues. CDR3 DNA: TGTGCCAGCAGGGGGGGGACTAGCGGGTATCCAGATACGCAGTATTTT. It encodes CASRGGTSGYPDTQYF.

The genes are TRBV19 and TRBJ2-2; D is possibly TRBD2 (6 bases). The V gene lost 2 bases and the J gene lost 5 bases, with 12 bases spanning the gap. The length of the CDR3 is 15 residues. The germline V gene has CDR1 LNHDA and CDR2 SQIVND (reference sequence). The CDR3 loop is CASSISSARTGELFF. CDR3 DNA: TGTGCCAGTAGTATATCTAGCGCGAGAACCGGGGAGCTGTTTTTT.

This clone was recorded a few times. The rearrangement links TRBV19 to TRBJ2-2; no clear D gene. The CDR3 spans 14 residues. Germline values: CDR1 LNHDA, CDR2 SQIVND (reference sequence). V was pared by 5 bases and J by 3 bases, with 10 bases between. The CDR3 reads CASSLYRDTGELFF. The CDR3 DNA is TGTGCCAGTAGTCTTTACCGGGACACCGGGGAGCTGTTTTTT.

The genes are TRBV7-2 and TRBJ1-4, with no clear D. This CDR3 comprises 13 residues. Germline assignment: CDR1 SGHTA and CDR2 FQGNSA. Deletions cut 5 bases from V and 4 bases from J, with 8 bases between. DNA for the CDR3: TGTGCCAGCAGCCTTCGGATTAATGAAAAACTGTTTTTT. Translated: CASSLRINEKLFF.

The rearrangement joins TRBV5-5 to TRBJ2-7, with a possible D match to TRBD2 (6 bases). The CDR3 contains 19 residues. The germline V gene has CDR1 SGHKS and CDR2 YYEKEE (reference sequence). V lost 1 base and J 4 bases, leaving 27 bases between the germline ends. The DNA for the CDR3 is TGTGCCAGCAGCTTGTACGGGCAGAGGTGGCCGGGAGAGTCTTACGAGCAGTACTTC. This gives the protein CASSLYGQRWPGESYEQYF.

The chain is built from TRBV28 and TRBJ2-3; 10 bases are a match to TRBD1. The J segment lost 4 bases and the V segment lost 7 bases, leaving 11 bases of the junction unmatched. The length of the CDR3 is 16 residues. From germline, CDR1 is MDHEN and CDR2 SYDVKM. CDR3 bases: TGTGCCAGCAATCAAGGGACAGGGGAGTACTCAGATACGCAGTATTTT. This codes for CASNQGTGEYSDTQYF.